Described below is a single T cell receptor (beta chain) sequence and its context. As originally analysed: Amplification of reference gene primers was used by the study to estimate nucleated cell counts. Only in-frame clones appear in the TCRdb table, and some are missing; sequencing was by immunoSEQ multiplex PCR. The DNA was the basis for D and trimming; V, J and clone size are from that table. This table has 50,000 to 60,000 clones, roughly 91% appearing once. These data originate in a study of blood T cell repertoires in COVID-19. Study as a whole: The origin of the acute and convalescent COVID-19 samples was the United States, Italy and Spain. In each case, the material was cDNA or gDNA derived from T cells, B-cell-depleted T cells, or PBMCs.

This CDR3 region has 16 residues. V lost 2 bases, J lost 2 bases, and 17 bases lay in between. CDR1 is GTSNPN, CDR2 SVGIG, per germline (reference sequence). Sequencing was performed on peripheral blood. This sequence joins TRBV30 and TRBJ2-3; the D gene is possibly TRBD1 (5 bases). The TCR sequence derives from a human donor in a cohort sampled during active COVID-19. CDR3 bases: TGTGCCTGGAGTCCAGCAAGGACACCATACACAGATACGCAGTATTTT. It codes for CAWSPARTPYTDTQYF.